This T cell receptor beta chain was documented in a study of T-cell memory formation after mild COVID-19. This CDR3 spans 17 amino acids. Trimming cost V 2 bases and J 8 bases, with 21 bases left between them. Germline V gene sequence: CDR1 SNHLY, CDR2 FYNNEI. TCRdb redid the calling of the 5' RACE reads with MiXCR, one entry per CDR3 protein. The sample holds 580,000 or so distinct CDR3 sequences, roughly 17% seen once. This clonotype was recorded many times. Its cognate antigen is unknown. Study-wide findings and caveats: Among CD4+ contracting clones, most were CM and EM, and CD8+ ones EMRA. Balance between CD4 and CD8 was seen in clones contracting day 15 to 85, and a CD4+ lean was seen in later expanders. In second-wave clones peaking day 37, SARS-CoV-2 specificity remained unconfirmed.

The rearrangement links TRBV2 to TRBJ1-4, with D perhaps matching TRBD1 (5 bases). The sample taken for sequencing was PBMCs or a T cell subset sorted from them (not recorded which). The TCR originated in an adult woman who had mild COVID-19 (a few samples of this study predate the infection). Cell type and time point are not known. The CDR3 DNA sequence: TGTGCCAGCAGTGAACAGCTAACGGGCCCCTCAGGGGAAAAACTGTTTTTT. This sequence encodes CASSEQLTGPSGEKLFF.